Ten or more counts support the clone carrying this TCR beta chain. This sample's TCRbeta library carried unique molecular identifier barcodes. Using its own MiXCR run on the PCR reads, TCRdb lists one record per CDR3 protein. The sample holds about 300,000 distinct CDR3 sequences; over 9.5% are singletons and the top ten take 7% to 9.5%. The sample is drawn from a study of T-cell reconstitution after alpha-beta-depleted transplantation in children. This CDR3 comprises 14 residues. Germline V CDR1 and CDR2: LGHNA, YSLEER. The ends were cut back, 0 bases at V and 5 bases at J, with 11 bases in the middle.

The sequence came from a boy in the first two years of life with acute myeloid leukemia, due to receive a stem cell transplant. Sequenced material: PBMCs, taken before TCRalphabeta/CD19-depleted stem cell transplant. The V and J genes are TRBV4-3 and TRBJ2-7, with D hard to call. CDR3 amino acids: CASSQDSWVNEQYF. The DNA of the CDR3 is TGCGCCAGCAGCCAAGATTCCTGGGTCAACGAGCAGTACTTC.